The present entry profiles one T cell receptor beta chain with its context. Its target is not known. The entry originates in a study of vaccination effects on CD4 cells after COVID-19. Study in general: A couple of convalescent patients provided samples 16 days and one week prevaccination.

Antigen-specific CD4+ T cells were first expanded with viral peptide pools by the ViraFEST assay and only then sequenced. Cells that had been cultured for roughly ten days were the source of isolated CD4+ T cells. Infection with SARS-CoV-2 occurred in the person between March and December 2020, and PCR confirmed it. Stimulation with an HIV-1 Nef peptide pool defined the negative control culture. Study-level findings and limits: Marked clonal contraction was seen late after vaccination (in both infection- and vaccine-induced clones).

Trimming took 5 bases from V and 8 from J; bases not matched to a gene: 11. The length of the CDR3 is 14 residues. CDR1 SEHNR and CDR2 FQNEAQ come from the germline V gene (reference sequence). Sequenced by immunoSEQ multiplex PCR; TCRdb stores in-frame clones only, minus some. The table has roughly 54,000 clones, roughly three quarters seen once; the top ten hold about 5%. The source is a human donor who had a prior SARS-CoV-2 infection. The sequencing used CD4+ T cells from PBMCs cultured with HIV peptides, collected before COVID-19 vaccination. Sample subset: HIV-1 Nef peptide pool negative control/reference culture. V usage is TRBV7-9 and J usage is TRBJ2-7, with 8 bases that match TRBD1. Here the CDR3 DNA reads TGTGCCAGCAGCGCAGGGGGCGGCTCACTCCAGCAGTACTTC. This translates into CASSAGGGSLQQYF.